A single sample is the source of the 25 T cell receptor beta chains below, sequenced in a study of cytomegalovirus exposure and HLA in healthy donors. The study ran its PCR with 60 Vbeta and 13 Jbeta primers. TCRdb's table, derived via immunoSEQ multiplex PCR, lists solely in-frame clones and lacks some. Of some 190,000 clones listed, roughly three quarters were seen once; the top ten hold roughly 1.5%. The sequenced sample was PBMCs. These receptors all stem from a woman in her fifties or sixties in good health and CMV-seronegative.

A word on this clone: The junction departs from the called germline gene at one end, perhaps through a read error. The sample carries other DNA sequences with the same CDR3. V usage is TRBV4-1 and J usage is TRBJ1-1; tentatively, D is TRBD1 (6 bases). CDR1 and CDR2 from the germline V gene are MGHRA and YSYEKL. The CDR3 totals 12 residues. CDR3 nucleotide sequence: TGCGCCAGCAGCGGACAGAACACTGAAGCTTTCTTC. This translates into CASSGQNTEAFF.

The CDR3: CASSSPSGQGIGELFF. The CDR3, as DNA: TGTGCCAGCAGTTCACCCTCGGGACAGGGGATCGGGGAGCTGTTTTTT. The chain recombines TRBV28 with TRBJ2-2; 10 bases are a match to TRBD1. V lost 4 bases, J lost 7 bases, and 9 bases stayed unmatched. Per germline, CDR1 MDHEN and CDR2 SYDVKM. The CDR3 runs to 16 residues.

The V call is TRBV5-1, the J call TRBJ2-5, with 7 bases aligning to TRBD1. J gave up 5 bases and V 4 bases, and 11 bases lay outside the gene matches. The CDR3 covers 15 residues. Germline CDR1 is SGHRS and CDR2 is YFSETQ. The CDR3: CASSPRQGRWETQYF. The CDR3 DNA reads TGCGCCAGCAGCCCTAGACAGGGACGGTGGGAGACCCAGTACTTC.

V usage is TRBV15 and J usage is TRBJ2-1; D ambiguous. CDR1 LNHNV and CDR2 YYDKDF come from the germline V gene (reference sequence). CDR3 size: 16 residues. V dropped 4 bases and J dropped 2 bases, with 15 bases sitting between them. CDR3 loop: CATSNPKRGPYNEQFF. CDR3 sequence (DNA): TGTGCCACCAGCAACCCTAAGAGAGGCCCCTACAATGAGCAGTTCTTC.

V and J are TRBV9 and TRBJ2-5; 10 bases are a match to TRBD2. The germline gives CDR1 SGDLS, CDR2 YYNGEE. This CDR3 has 17 residues. Trimming at V came to 3 bases and at J to 3 bases, leaving 11 bases not matched to a gene. CDR3: CASSGAPPLAGEETQYF. The CDR3 DNA follows: TGTGCCAGCAGCGGCGCCCCTCCGCTAGCGGGGGAAGAGACCCAGTACTTC.

The chain has TRBV2 and TRBJ2-3; 12 bases are shared with TRBD1. V trimming: 6 bases; J trimming: 4 bases; junction bases outside the gene matches: 5. Looked up from germline, CDR1 is SNHLY and CDR2 is FYNNEI. The CDR3 runs 15 residues. Here the CDR3 reads CASRAGTGGADTQYF. The DNA of the CDR3 is TGTGCCAGCAGGGCCGGGACAGGGGGCGCAGATACGCAGTATTTT.

This rearrangement joins TRBV7-8 to TRBJ2-3; D uncertain. CDR3 length equals 15 residues. Germline CDR1 reads SGHVS; CDR2 reads FQNEAQ. Trimming took off 1 base at V and 3 bases at J, with 11 bases between the two ends. The CDR3 nucleotides are TGTGCCAGCAGCTTAGTTGTTCTGCGAACAGATACGCAGTATTTT. Protein sequence: CASSLVVLRTDTQYF.

This rearrangement joins TRBV1 to TRBJ1-1. TRBV1 counts as a pseudogene. CDR3 length equals 18 residues. The CDR3 here is CTSSQGMYGPGGRTEAFF. The CDR3 DNA reads TGCACCAGCAGCCAAGGGATGTATGGGCCCGGGGGGAGGACTGAAGCTTTCTTT.

This clone turned up a few times. This rearrangement joins TRBV2 to TRBJ1-4; D unclear. Trimming cost V 8 bases and J 5 bases, with 9 bases left between them. Germline values: CDR1 SNHLY, CDR2 FYNNEI. CDR3 length equals 12 residues. The CDR3 bases are TGTGCCAGCTGCGCAAGAAATGAAAAACTGTTTTTT. This sequence encodes CASCARNEKLFF. The full variable domain, rest sourced from reference TRBV2 and TRBJ1-4, is EPEVTQTPSHQVTQMGQEVILRCVPISNHLYFYWYRQILGQKVEFLVSFYNNEISEKSEIFDDQFSVERPDGSNFTLKIRSTKLEDSAMYFCASCARNEKLFFGSGTQLSVL.

Comment on this clone: A read error may account for a junction end that differs from germline. The chain couples TRBV7-9 to TRBJ1-3, with 8 bases that match TRBD1. The CDR3 length is 18 residues. Looked up from germline, CDR1 is SEHNR and CDR2 is FQNEAQ (reference sequence). The CDR3 region is CSSSSRRTGTVSGNTIYF. Written as DNA, the CDR3 is TGTTCCAGCAGCTCCAGAAGGACAGGGACGGTCTCTGGAAACACCATATATTTT.

The CDR3 loop reads CASSSFGVGAFF. CDR3 nucleotides: TGTGCCAGCAGTTCCTTCGGGGTGGGTGCTTTCTTT. V usage is TRBV6-6 and J usage is TRBJ1-1, with no clear D. Germline CDR1 reads MNHNY; CDR2 reads SVGAGI (reference sequence). V dropped 4 bases and J dropped 11 bases, with 14 bases sitting between them. The CDR3 runs 12 residues.

The chain joins TRBV28 to TRBJ1-2; possible D gene TRBD1, 6 bases. The V gene's germline CDR1 is MDHEN and CDR2 SYDVKM. CDR3 size: 14 residues. V was clipped by 1 base and J by 4 bases, with 10 bases between them. This CDR3 reads CASSLSVGGYGYTF. The CDR3 DNA sequence: TGTGCCAGCAGTTTATCCGTAGGGGGCTATGGCTACACCTTC.

This clone was counted a few times. This chain joins TRBV4-3 and TRBJ1-5; D not resolved. Germline V lookup: CDR1 LGHNA, CDR2 YSLEER. V was pared by 0 bases and J by 6 bases, with 15 bases between. CDR3 size: 16 residues. The CDR3 region has the DNA TGCGCCAGCAGCCAAGATTTGGGAGTGAACCGTCAGCCCCAGCATTTT. This gives the protein CASSQDLGVNRQPQHF.

As regards this clone: Its ends do not fully match the called genes, so a read error is possible. The rearrangement uses TRBV7-9 and TRBJ2-2, with TRBD2 identical over 8 bases. The CDR3 spans 18 residues. Germline lookup yields CDR1 SEHNR and CDR2 FQNEAQ (reference sequence). CDR3: CASTLDWSGRRHTGELFF. The CDR3 nucleotides are TGTGCCAGCACCTTAGACTGGAGCGGGAGAAGACACACCGGGGAGCTGTTTTTT.

The chain is built from TRBV7-9 and TRBJ1-1; D gene unclear. The germline V and J ends were trimmed by 0 bases and 0 bases, with 8 bases remaining between them. Germline-derived CDR1 and CDR2 are SEHNR and FQNEAQ (reference sequence). The CDR3 is 15 amino acids. Written as DNA, the CDR3 is TGTGCCAGCAGCTTAGCCTCCGGGGTGAACACTGAAGCTTTCTTT. Encoded protein: CASSLASGVNTEAFF.

The chain has TRBV6-4 and TRBJ1-2, with 7 bases matching TRBD1. The V segment lost 7 bases and the J segment 1 base; nucleotides outside the gene matches: 9. This CDR3 is built from 15 residues. Germline V gives CDR1 MRHNA, CDR2 SNTAGT. This chain's CDR3 is CASKQTGTDNYGYTF. The CDR3 region has the DNA TGTGCCAGCAAGCAAACCGGGACAGATAACTATGGCTACACCTTC.

The chain couples TRBV4-2 to TRBJ2-3; perhaps TRBD2 as D (7 bases). Trimming left V 0 bases short and J 6 bases short, with 28 bases between. Germline CDR1 is LGHNA and CDR2 is YNFKEQ. This CDR3 region has 20 residues. CDR3 bases: TGTGCCAGCAGCCAAGATTTCGGGGGGCGGAGGACGGAGGGTGCGGATACGCAGTATTTT. Protein: CASSQDFGGRRTEGADTQYF.

J is TRBJ2-5 and V is TRBV25-1, with TRBD1 matching over 8 bases. The CDR3 runs to 15 residues. V was clipped by 1 base and J by 5 bases; unmatched bases: 6. Looked up from germline, CDR1 is MGHDK and CDR2 is SYGVNS. This CDR3 is CASSEWAGGGETQYF. The CDR3 bases are TGTGCCAGCAGTGAATGGGCAGGGGGCGGGGAGACCCAGTACTTC.

The chain uses TRBV7-8 and TRBJ2-1; 10 bases fit TRBD2. The CDR3 extends over 16 amino acids. With 3 bases clipped from V and 6 bases from J, the junction kept 8 bases outside the gene matches. CDR1 and CDR2 from the germline V gene are SGHVS and FQNEAQ. CDR3 region: CASSFHQGLASNEQFF. DNA for the CDR3: TGTGCCAGCAGCTTCCATCAGGGACTAGCGTCCAATGAGCAGTTCTTC.

This clone was seen once. J is TRBJ2-5 and V is TRBV6-1, with unresolved D. CDR1 MNHNS and CDR2 SASEGT come from the germline V gene. CDR3 length equals 12 residues. Trimming stripped 6 bases from V and 5 bases from J, with 10 bases between. The CDR3: CASSLTGETQYF. CDR3 nucleotide sequence: TGTGCCAGCAGCCTGACCGGGGAGACCCAGTACTTC.

The J gene is TRBJ2-3, the V gene TRBV5-1; 7 bases agree with TRBD2. Germline CDR1 reads SGHRS; CDR2 reads YFSETQ. The CDR3 loop spans 14 amino acids. J gave up 1 base and V 3 bases, and 2 bases lay outside the gene matches. CDR3 in DNA: TGCGCCAGCAGCTCCCTAGCGGGCACAGATACGCAGTATTTT. It is translated as CASSSLAGTDTQYF.

The V call is TRBV19, the J call TRBJ2-3; 7 bases agree with TRBD1. Per the germline V gene, CDR1 is LNHDA and CDR2 is SQIVND (reference sequence). CDR3 length: 13 residues. J lost 9 bases, V lost 6 bases, and 9 bases had no gene match. CDR3 coding DNA: TGTGCCAGTAGCCGAAAAGGACAGGAGACGCAGTATTTT. Translation gives CASSRKGQETQYF.

V gene TRBV4-2 combines with J gene TRBJ2-1, with 7 bases matching TRBD2. The CDR3 consists of 16 residues. J was trimmed by 5 bases and V by 0 bases; bases with no gene match: 7. The germline V gene encodes CDR1 LGHNA and CDR2 YNFKEQ. The CDR3: CASSQDSGLEDNEQFF. As DNA, the CDR3 is TGTGCCAGCAGCCAAGATTCAGGACTAGAGGACAATGAGCAGTTCTTC.

A few counts support this clone. J is TRBJ2-3 and V is TRBV7-2; a possible D gene is TRBD2 (5 bases). Germline values: CDR1 SGHTA, CDR2 FQGNSA. Trimming left V 4 bases short and J 0 bases short, with 5 bases between. The CDR3 has 13 residues. CDR3 loop: CASSWTSTDTQYF. The CDR3 DNA sequence: TGTGCCAGCAGCTGGACTAGCACAGATACGCAGTATTTT.

The chain joins TRBV15 to TRBJ1-5, with a weak D call TRBD1 (6 bases). Germline lookup yields CDR1 LNHNV and CDR2 YYDKDF (reference sequence). Trimming removed 5 bases from V and 3 bases from J, with 14 bases in between. The CDR3 extends over 15 amino acids. The DNA for the CDR3 is TGTGCCACCAGCGGGGGGGCTCAGGCCAATCAGCCCCAGCATTTT. As protein: CATSGGAQANQPQHF.